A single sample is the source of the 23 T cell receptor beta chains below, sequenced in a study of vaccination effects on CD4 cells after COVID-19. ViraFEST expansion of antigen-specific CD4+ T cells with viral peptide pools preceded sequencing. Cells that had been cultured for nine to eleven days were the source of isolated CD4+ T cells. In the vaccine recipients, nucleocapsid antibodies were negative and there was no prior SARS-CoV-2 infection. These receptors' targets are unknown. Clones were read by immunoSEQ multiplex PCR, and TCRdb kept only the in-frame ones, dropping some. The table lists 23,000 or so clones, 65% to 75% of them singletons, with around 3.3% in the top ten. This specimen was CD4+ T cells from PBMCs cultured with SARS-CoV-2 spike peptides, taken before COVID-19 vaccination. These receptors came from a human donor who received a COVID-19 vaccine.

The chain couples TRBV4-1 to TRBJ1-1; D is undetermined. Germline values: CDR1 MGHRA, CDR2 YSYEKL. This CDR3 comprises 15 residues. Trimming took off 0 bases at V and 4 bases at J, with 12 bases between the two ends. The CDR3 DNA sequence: TGCGCCAGCAGCCAAGACGGTCGGTTGGTCACTGAAGCTTTCTTT. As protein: CASSQDGRLVTEAFF.

CDR3 DNA sequence: TGTGCCAGCAGTCCCCGTGGCGGGGGTGCAGGACAGTACGAGCAGTACTTC. Its protein product is CASSPRGGGAGQYEQYF. The V and J genes are TRBV27 and TRBJ2-7; TRBD2 is a possible D gene (7 bases). The CDR3 has 17 amino acids. The ends were cut back, 5 bases at V and 4 bases at J, with 24 bases in the middle. The germline V gene has CDR1 MNHEY and CDR2 SMNVEV (reference sequence).

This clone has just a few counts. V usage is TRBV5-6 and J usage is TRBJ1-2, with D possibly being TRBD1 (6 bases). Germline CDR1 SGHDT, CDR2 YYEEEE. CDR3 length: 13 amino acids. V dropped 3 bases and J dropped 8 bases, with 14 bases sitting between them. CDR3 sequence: CASSSGTTRGYTF. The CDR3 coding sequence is TGTGCCAGCAGCTCCGGGACAACTAGAGGCTACACCTTC.

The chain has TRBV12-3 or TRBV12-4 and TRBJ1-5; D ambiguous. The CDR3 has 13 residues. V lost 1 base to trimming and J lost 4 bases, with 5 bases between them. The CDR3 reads CASSLGINQPQHF. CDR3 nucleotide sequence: TGTGCCAGCAGTTTAGGGATAAATCAGCCCCAGCATTTT.

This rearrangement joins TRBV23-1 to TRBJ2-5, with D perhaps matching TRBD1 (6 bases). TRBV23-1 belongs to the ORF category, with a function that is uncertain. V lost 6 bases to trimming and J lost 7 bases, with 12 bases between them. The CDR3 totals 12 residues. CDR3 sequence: CASRRTDRTQYF. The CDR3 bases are TGCGCCAGCAGACGGACAGACAGGACCCAGTACTTC.

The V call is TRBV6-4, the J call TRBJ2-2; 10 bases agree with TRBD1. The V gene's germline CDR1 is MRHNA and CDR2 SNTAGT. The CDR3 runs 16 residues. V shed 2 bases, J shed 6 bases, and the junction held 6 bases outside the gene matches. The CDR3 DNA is TGTGCCAGCAGTGACGCCACGGGACAGGGGTCCGGGGAGCTGTTTTTT. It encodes CASSDATGQGSGELFF.

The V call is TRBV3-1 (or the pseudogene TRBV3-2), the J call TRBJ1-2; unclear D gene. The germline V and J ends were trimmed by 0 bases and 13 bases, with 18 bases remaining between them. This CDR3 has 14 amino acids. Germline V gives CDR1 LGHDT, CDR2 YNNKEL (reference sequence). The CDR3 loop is CASSQDHKGRSGTF. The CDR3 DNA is TGTGCCAGCAGCCAAGATCACAAAGGCCGTTCCGGCACCTTC.

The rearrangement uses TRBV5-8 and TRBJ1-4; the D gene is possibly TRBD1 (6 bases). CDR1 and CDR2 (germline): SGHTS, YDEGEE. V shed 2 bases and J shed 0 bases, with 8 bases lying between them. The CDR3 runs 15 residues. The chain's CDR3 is CASSLGQSTNEKLFF. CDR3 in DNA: TGTGCCAGCAGCTTAGGACAGTCAACTAATGAAAAACTGTTTTTT.

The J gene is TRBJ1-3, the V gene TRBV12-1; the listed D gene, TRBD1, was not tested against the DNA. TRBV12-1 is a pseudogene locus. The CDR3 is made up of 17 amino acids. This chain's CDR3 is CASSFGQPESSGNTIYF. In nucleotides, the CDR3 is TGTGCCAGCAGCTTTGGACAGCCAGAGAGCTCTGGAAACACCATATATTTT.

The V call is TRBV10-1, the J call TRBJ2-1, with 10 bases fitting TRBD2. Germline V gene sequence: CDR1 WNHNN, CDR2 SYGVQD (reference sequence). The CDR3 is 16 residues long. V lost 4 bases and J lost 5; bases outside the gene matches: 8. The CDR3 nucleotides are TGCGCCAGCAGTGCCCGGAGCGGGAGGGCGGACAATGAGCAGTTCTTC. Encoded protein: CASSARSGRADNEQFF.

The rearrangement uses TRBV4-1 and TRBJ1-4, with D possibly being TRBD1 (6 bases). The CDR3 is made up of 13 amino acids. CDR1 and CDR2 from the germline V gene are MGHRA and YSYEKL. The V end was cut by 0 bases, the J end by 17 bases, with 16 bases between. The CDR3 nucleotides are TGCGCCAGCAGCCAAGAAACTGGGGGCGGGCATTTTTTT. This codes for CASSQETGGGHFF.

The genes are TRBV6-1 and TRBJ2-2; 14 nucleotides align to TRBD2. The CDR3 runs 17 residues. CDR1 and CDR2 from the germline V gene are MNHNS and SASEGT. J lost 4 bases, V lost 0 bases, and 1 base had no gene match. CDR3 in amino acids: CASSEAGLAGGTGELFF. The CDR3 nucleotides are TGTGCCAGCAGTGAAGCCGGACTAGCGGGAGGCACCGGGGAGCTGTTTTTT.

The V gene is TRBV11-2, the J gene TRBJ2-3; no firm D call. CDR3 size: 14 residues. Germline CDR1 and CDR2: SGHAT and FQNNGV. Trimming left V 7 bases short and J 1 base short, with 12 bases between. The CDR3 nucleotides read TGTGCCAGCAATGGCCTAGTCCGCACAGATACGCAGTATTTT. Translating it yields CASNGLVRTDTQYF.

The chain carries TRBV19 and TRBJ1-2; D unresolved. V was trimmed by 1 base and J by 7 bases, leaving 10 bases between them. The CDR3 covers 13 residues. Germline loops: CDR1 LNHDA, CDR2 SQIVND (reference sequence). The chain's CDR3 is CASSIGRLGGYTF. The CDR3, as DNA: TGTGCCAGTAGTATAGGACGTTTGGGTGGCTACACCTTC. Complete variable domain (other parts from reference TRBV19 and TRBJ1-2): DGGITQSPKYLFRKEGQNVTLSCEQNLNHDAMYWYRQDPGQGLRLIYYSQIVNDFQKGDIAEGYSVSREKKESFPLTVTSAQKNPTAFYLCASSIGRLGGYTFGSGTRLTVV.

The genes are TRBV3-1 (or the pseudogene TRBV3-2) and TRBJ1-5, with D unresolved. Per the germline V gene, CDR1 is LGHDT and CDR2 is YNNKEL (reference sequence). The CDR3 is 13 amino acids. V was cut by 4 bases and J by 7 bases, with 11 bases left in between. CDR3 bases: TGTGCCAGCAGCCCCCATTCGGGGCAGCCCCAGCATTTT. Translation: CASSPHSGQPQHF.

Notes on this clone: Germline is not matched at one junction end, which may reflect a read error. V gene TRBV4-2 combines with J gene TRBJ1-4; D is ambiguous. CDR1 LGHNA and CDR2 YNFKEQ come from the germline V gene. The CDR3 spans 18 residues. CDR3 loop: CASSQDFSTPQTGEAWIF. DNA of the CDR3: TGTGCCAGCAGCCAAGACTTTAGTACCCCCCAGACCGGGGAGGCCTGGATTTTT.

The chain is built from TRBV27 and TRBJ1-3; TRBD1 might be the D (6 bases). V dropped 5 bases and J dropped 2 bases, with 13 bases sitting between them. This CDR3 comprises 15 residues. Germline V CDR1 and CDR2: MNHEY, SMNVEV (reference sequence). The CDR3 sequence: CASSLQGQAGNTIYF. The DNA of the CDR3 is TGTGCCAGCAGTCTACAGGGTCAGGCTGGAAACACCATATATTTT.

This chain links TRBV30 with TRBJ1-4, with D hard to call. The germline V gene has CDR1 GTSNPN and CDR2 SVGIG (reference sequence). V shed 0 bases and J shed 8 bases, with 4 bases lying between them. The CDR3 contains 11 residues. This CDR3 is CAWSVGEKLFF. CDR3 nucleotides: TGTGCCTGGAGTGTCGGGGAAAAACTGTTTTTT.

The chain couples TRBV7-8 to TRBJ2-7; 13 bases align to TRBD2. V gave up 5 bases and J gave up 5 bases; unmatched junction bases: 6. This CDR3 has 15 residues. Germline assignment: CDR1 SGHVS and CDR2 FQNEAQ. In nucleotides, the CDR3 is TGTGCCAGCAGCCCTGGACTAGCGGGAGTTGACGAGCAGTACTTC. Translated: CASSPGLAGVDEQYF.

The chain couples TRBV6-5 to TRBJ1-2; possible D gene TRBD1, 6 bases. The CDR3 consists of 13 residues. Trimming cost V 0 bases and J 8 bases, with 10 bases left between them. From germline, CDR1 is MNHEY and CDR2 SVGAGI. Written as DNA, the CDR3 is TGTGCCAGCAGTTACTCCCGGGGGGGCGGCTACACCTTC. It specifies CASSYSRGGGYTF.

The CDR3 reads CASSQYTGGAYNEQFF. The CDR3 nucleotides read TGTGCCAGCAGCCAGTATACAGGGGGCGCCTACAATGAGCAGTTCTTC. V is TRBV3-1 (or the pseudogene TRBV3-2) and J is TRBJ2-1; 9 bases agree with TRBD1. V dropped 3 bases and J dropped 2; count of bases not matched to a gene: 5. The CDR3 is 16 amino acids. CDR1 and CDR2 (germline): LGHDT, YNNKEL (reference sequence).

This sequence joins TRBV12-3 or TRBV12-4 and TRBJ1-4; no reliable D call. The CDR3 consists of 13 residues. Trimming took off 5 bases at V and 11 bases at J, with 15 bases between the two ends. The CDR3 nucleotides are TGTGCCAGCAGTGACTTAGAGGGAGAGAAACTGTTTTTT. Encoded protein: CASSDLEGEKLFF.

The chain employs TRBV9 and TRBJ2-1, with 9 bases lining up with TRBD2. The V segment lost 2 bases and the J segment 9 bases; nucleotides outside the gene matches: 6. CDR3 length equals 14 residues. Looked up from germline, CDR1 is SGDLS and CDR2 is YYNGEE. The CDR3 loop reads CASSVGTSYGEQFF. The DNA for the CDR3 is TGTGCCAGCAGCGTGGGGACTAGCTACGGTGAGCAGTTCTTC.